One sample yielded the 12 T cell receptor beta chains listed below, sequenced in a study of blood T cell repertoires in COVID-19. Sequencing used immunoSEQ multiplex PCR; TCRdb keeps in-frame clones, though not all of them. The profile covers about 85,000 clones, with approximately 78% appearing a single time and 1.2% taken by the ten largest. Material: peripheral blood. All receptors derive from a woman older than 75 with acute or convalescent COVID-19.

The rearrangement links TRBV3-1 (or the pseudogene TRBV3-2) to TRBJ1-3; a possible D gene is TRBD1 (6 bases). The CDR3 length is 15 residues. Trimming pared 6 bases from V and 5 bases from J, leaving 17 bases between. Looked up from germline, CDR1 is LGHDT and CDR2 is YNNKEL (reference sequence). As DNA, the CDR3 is TGTGCCAGCAGTCCAACGAGTACAGGGAGAAACACCATATATTTT. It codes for CASSPTSTGRNTIYF.

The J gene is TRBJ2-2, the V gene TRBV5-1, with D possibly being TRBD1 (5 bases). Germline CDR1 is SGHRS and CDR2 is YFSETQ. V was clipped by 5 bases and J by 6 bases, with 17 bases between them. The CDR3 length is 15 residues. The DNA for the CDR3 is TGCGCCAGCAGTCCCACACAAGGGGCCCCCGGGGAGCTGTTTTTT. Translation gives CASSPTQGAPGELFF.

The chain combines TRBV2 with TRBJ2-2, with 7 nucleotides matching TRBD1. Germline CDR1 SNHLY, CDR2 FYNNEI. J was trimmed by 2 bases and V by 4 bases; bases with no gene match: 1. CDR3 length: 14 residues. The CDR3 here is CASSGQGNTGELFF. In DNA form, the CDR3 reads TGTGCCAGCAGTGGACAGGGAAACACCGGGGAGCTGTTTTTT.

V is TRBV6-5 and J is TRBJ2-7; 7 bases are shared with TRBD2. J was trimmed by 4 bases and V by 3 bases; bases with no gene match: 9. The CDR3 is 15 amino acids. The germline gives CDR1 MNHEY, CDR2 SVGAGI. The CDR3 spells CASSYPPGRGYEQYF. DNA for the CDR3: TGTGCCAGCAGTTATCCTCCTGGGAGGGGATACGAGCAGTACTTC.

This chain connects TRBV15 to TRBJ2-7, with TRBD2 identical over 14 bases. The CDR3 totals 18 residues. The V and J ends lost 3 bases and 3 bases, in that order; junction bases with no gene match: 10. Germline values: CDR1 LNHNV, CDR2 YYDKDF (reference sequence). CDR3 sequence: CATSSEGTSGGSYYEQYF. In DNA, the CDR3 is TGTGCCACCAGCAGCGAAGGGACTAGCGGGGGCTCATACTACGAGCAGTACTTC. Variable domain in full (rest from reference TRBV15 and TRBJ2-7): DAMVIQNPRYQVTQFGKPVTLSCSQTLNHNVMYWYQQKSSQAPKLLFHYYDKDFNNEADTPDNFQSRRPNTSFCFLDIRSPGLGDTAMYLCATSSEGTSGGSYYEQYFGPGTRLTVT.

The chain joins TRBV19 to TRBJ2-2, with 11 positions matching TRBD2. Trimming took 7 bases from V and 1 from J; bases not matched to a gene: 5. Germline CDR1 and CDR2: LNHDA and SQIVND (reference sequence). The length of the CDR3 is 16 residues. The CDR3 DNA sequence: TGTGCCAGTACGCTAGCGGGAGGAATGAACACCGGGGAGCTGTTTTTT. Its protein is CASTLAGGMNTGELFF.

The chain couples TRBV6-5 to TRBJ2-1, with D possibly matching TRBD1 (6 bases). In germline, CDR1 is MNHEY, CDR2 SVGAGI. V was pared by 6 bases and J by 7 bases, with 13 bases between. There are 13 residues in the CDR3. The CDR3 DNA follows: TGTGCCAGCAGGACCCAAGGGGGAAATGAGCAGTTCTTC. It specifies CASRTQGGNEQFF.

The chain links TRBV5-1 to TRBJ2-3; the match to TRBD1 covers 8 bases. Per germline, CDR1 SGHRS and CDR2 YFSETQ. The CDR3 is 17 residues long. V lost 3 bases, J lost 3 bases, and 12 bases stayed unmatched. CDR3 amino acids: CASSSRVSGGGTDTQYF. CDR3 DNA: TGCGCCAGCAGCTCCCGGGTGTCAGGGGGCGGAACAGATACGCAGTATTTT.

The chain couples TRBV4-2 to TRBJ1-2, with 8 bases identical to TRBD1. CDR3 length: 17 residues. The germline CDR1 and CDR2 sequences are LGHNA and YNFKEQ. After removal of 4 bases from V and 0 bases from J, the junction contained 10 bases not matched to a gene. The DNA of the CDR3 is TGTGCCAGCAGCCGACGGGACAGGACGCCTTCTAACTATGGCTACACCTTC. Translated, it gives CASSRRDRTPSNYGYTF.

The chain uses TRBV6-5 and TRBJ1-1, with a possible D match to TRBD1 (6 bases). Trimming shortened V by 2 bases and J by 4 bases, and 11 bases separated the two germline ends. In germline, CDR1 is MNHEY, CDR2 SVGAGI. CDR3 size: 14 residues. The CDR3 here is CASSYGGPGTEAFF. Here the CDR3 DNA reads TGTGCCAGCAGTTACGGGGGCCCGGGCACTGAAGCTTTCTTT.

In DNA, the CDR3 is TGTGCCAGCAGTGACAATGAAGATACGCAGTATTTT. This sequence encodes CASSDNEDTQYF. V and J are TRBV27 and TRBJ2-3; D gene ambiguous. Trimming stripped 5 bases from V and 5 bases from J, with 8 bases between. The CDR3 spans 12 residues. From germline, CDR1 is MNHEY and CDR2 SMNVEV (reference sequence).

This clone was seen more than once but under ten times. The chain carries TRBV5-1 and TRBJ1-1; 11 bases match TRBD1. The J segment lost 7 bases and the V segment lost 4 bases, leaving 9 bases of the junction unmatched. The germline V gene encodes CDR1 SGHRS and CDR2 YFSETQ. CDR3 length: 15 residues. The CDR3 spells CASSPTGQGAREAFF. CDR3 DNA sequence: TGCGCCAGCAGCCCCACCGGACAGGGGGCCCGTGAAGCTTTCTTT.